The text below deals with one TCR beta chain. The target antigen is unknown. Using immunoSEQ multiplex PCR, the repertoire was profiled, and TCRdb retains in-frame clones only, with some absent. The profile shows more than 9,500 clones, around two thirds of them singletons. This sample is part of a study of radiation and T cells in renal cell carcinoma. CDR1 is MDHEN and CDR2 is SYDVKM in the germline V gene. The trim removed 3 bases at V and 2 bases at J, leaving 1 base unmatched. This CDR3 contains 14 residues. Regarding treatment: treatment-naive control, cytoreductive nephrectomy. Control tumors came from treatment-naive patients without prior radiation. Findings and limits, study-wide: In nephrectomy-only tumors, top 100 clonotypes averaged 43%, versus about 50% irradiated. Irradiated tumors held more dominant CDR3 motifs than control tumors.

The source material was tumor tissue, sampled from a patient whose treatment was nephrectomy without radiotherapy. This receptor was identified in a woman of 80 years or more with renal cell carcinoma. V and J are TRBV28 and TRBJ1-3, with TRBD1 identical over 7 bases. CDR3 DNA sequence: TGTGCCAGCAGTTTCAGGGGGGCTGGAAACACCATATATTTT. Translated: CASSFRGAGNTIYF.